The clone carrying this TCR beta chain was found many times. These data belong to a study of T cells in Graves' hyperthyroidism and ophthalmopathy. The CDR3 runs 14 residues. CDR1 is DFQATT and CDR2 is SNEGSKA in the germline V gene (reference sequence). Trimming pared 2 bases from V and 0 bases from J, leaving 11 bases between. Researchers took RNA transcripts and amplified the TCR beta CDR3 regions from them. First-round RT-PCR of the TCR CDR3 relied on the HTBI primer set. Each CDR3 protein is one row after TCRdb ran MiXCR on the multiplex PCR reads. The data hold 500,000 to 600,000 distinct CDR3 sequences, with about half observed a single time.

The chain couples TRBV20-1 to TRBJ2-7, with D perhaps given as TRBD1 or TRBD2 (5 bases each). The sequencing sample was made of peripheral blood or thyroid tissue (not recorded which). The TCR sequence derives from a woman younger than 30 with Graves' hyperthyroidism. CDR3 DNA: TGCAGTGCTAGACCGGGACCGACCTCCTACGAGCAGTACTTC. This gives the protein CSARPGPTSYEQYF.